Listed below are T cell receptor beta chains from one sample, sequenced in a study of early T cells in non-severe SARS-CoV-2 infection. TCRdb reprocessed the 5' RACE reads with MiXCR, giving one entry per CDR3 protein. The table shows around 71,000 distinct CDR3 sequences, with roughly 15% occurring only once. The sequenced sample was whole blood, obtained at baseline. The receptors originated from an adult who was a healthcare worker with PCR-confirmed SARS-CoV-2 infection or an uninfected control (not recorded which). The CDR3 runs from the conserved cysteine through the conserved F or W. D genes are given only for firm matches. Clone size, where shown, is once, few, many, or a class for clones that have expanded.

abundance | j_gene | d_gene | v_gene | CDR3nt | CDR3aa
few | TRBJ2-3 | - | TRBV11-1 | TGTGCCAGCAGCCCCCGACAACTAGGAGATACGCAGTATTTT | CASSPRQLGDTQYF
few | TRBJ1-1 | TRBD1 | TRBV5-4 | TGTGCCAGCAGCCTGGACAGGGGATCCACTATCACTGAAGCTTTCTTT | CASSLDRGSTITEAFF
- | TRBJ2-7 | - | TRBV5-1 | TGCGCCAGCAGCCCGGACGATTCCTACGAGCAGTACTTC | CASSPDDSYEQYF
- | TRBJ1-5 | TRBD1 | TRBV6-6 | TGTGCCAGCAGGCCGGGACAGGACAATCAGCCCCAGCATTTT | CASRPGQDNQPQHF
- | TRBJ2-3 | - | TRBV6-1 | TGTGCCAGCAGTGAATCATTGACATCACCAGATACGCAGTATTTT | CASSESLTSPDTQYF
- | TRBJ1-3 | TRBD1 | TRBV7-6 | TGTGCCAGCAGCTCCGGACCGGGACAGAGAAACACCATATATTTT | CASSSGPGQRNTIYF
- | TRBJ1-1 | - | TRBV28 | TGTGCCAGCGGGGAGGGGTACACTGAAGCTTTCTTT | CASGEGYTEAFF
few | TRBJ2-1 | - | TRBV5-8 | TGTGCCAGCAGCCCCCGGACAGCCCAGCAGTTCTTC | CASSPRTAQQFF
- | TRBJ2-3 | - | TRBV7-8 | TGTGCCAGCAGCTTAGCGAGGGCGACAGATACGCAGTATTTT | CASSLARATDTQYF
few | TRBJ2-7 | TRBD2 | TRBV24-1 | TGTGCCACCAGCCCGGGGACTAGCGGGACCTACGAGCAGTACTTC | CATSPGTSGTYEQYF
many | TRBJ1-5 | TRBD1 | TRBV28 | TGTGCCAGCGGAATAGGGGGACAGGTGGGAAATCAGCCCCAGCATTTT | CASGIGGQVGNQPQHF
- | TRBJ2-2 | - | TRBV11-2 | TGTGCCGGCCGGGCCGGTTACGACACCGGGGAGCTGTTTTTT | CAGRAGYDTGELFF
few | TRBJ2-5 | - | TRBV2 | TGTGCCAGCAGTCCGACGGCGACCCGCCCCGGGACCCAGTACTTC | CASSPTATRPGTQYF
few | TRBJ2-6 | - | TRBV28 | TGTGCCAGCAGCATGGCTGGGTCAGGGGCCAACGTCCTGACTTTC | CASSMAGSGANVLTF
- | TRBJ2-7 | - | TRBV18 | TGTGCCAGCTCACCTCCCGGGGTAAGGCACGAGCAGTACTTC | CASSPPGVRHEQYF
few | TRBJ2-1 | TRBD2 | TRBV7-3 | TGTGCCAGCAGCCCTAGCGGGCCTAGCTCCTACAATGAGCAGTTCTTC | CASSPSGPSSYNEQFF
few | TRBJ2-1 | TRBD2 | TRBV11-2 | TGTGCCAGCAGCCCCCTGCGGGGGGCGCGTTACAATGAGCAGTTCTTC | CASSPLRGARYNEQFF
few | TRBJ1-5 | - | TRBV27 | TGTGCCAGCAGTTTAATTAGGGTAGCTCAGCCCCAGCATTTT | CASSLIRVAQPQHF
many | TRBJ2-7 | TRBD1 | TRBV28 | TGTGCCAGCAGCCCTCCCGGGACAGGGTCTGGCGAGCAGTACTTC | CASSPPGTGSGEQYF
- | TRBJ2-3 | TRBD2 | TRBV28 | TGTGCCAGCAGTTTGCCCATAGCGGGATCGGGCGTGGGCACAGATACGCAGTATTTT | CASSLPIAGSGVGTDTQYF
- | TRBJ2-3 | - | TRBV7-6 | TGTGCCAGCAGCCACAGGGGCACAGATACGCAGTATTTT | CASSHRGTDTQYF
many | TRBJ2-7 | TRBD2 | TRBV18 | TGTGCCAGAAGCTATATCGGACTAGCGGGAGTCTGGTACGAGCAGTACTTC | CARSYIGLAGVWYEQYF
- | TRBJ1-1 | - | TRBV20-1 | TGCAGTGCGCCTAGCCGGACCAACACTGAAGCTTTCTTT | CSAPSRTNTEAFF
few | TRBJ1-4 | - | TRBV3-1 | TGTGCCAGCAGCCGATCGACAGCCGCAACTAATGAAAAACTGTTTTTT | CASSRSTAATNEKLFF
many | TRBJ2-7 | TRBD1 | TRBV30 | TGTGCCTGGAGTGGGACAGGGGGTAGGGAGCAGTACTTC | CAWSGTGGREQYF
- | TRBJ2-3 | TRBD2 | TRBV10-3 | TGTGCCATCAGGAAAACCGCTAGCGGGGGGACAGATACGCAGTATTTT | CAIRKTASGGTDTQYF
- | TRBJ2-2 | - | TRBV6-6 | TGTGCCAGCAGTTACGAGAACACCGGGGAGCTGTTTTTT | CASSYENTGELFF
few | TRBJ2-1 | TRBD2 | TRBV4-2 | TGTGCCAGCAGCCCCGGACTAGCGGGATATGAGCAGTTCTTC | CASSPGLAGYEQFF
few | TRBJ2-1 | TRBD2 | TRBV9 | TGTGCCAGCAGCGTACTACTAGCGGGGGACGAGCAGTTCTTC | CASSVLLAGDEQFF